This T cell receptor beta chain originates from a study of pediatric ulcerative colitis. Germline loops: CDR1 MNHEY, CDR2 SVGAGI. The CDR3 consists of 14 residues. Trimming cost V 2 bases and J 6 bases, with 8 bases left between them. Study-wide results and caveats: Total lymphocyte DNA, not sorted subsets, was the template.

This clone was found once. Its antigen remains unknown. Rectal tissue came from one to two pinch biopsies taken at colonoscopy. Sequencing was at survey level. Some clones are missing from TCRdb's copy, which holds only in-frame ones; the method was immunoSEQ multiplex PCR. The table shows some 43,000 clones, with 78% occurring only once. This receptor was identified in a girl under 18 with moderate ulcerative colitis. The sample consisted of gut tissue. J is TRBJ1-6 and V is TRBV6-5; possible D gene TRBD1, 5 bases. CDR3 protein: CASSYAGVNSPLHF. DNA for the CDR3: TGTGCCAGCAGTTACGCGGGGGTTAATTCACCCCTCCACTTT.